What follows describes a single TCR beta chain. This entry belongs to a study of blood T cell repertoires in COVID-19. Assay: immunoSEQ multiplex PCR; the TCRdb copy retains only in-frame clones and omits some. The data show over 65,000 clones, roughly 77% seen once. This CDR3 region has 14 residues. Germline V gene lookup returns CDR1 PRHDT and CDR2 FYEKMQ (reference sequence). V gave up 1 base and J gave up 1 base, with 5 bases separating them. V and J are TRBV13 and TRBJ2-1; D is undetermined. The sequence was obtained from a human donor in a cohort sampled during active COVID-19. Sequenced material: peripheral blood. CDR3 sequence (DNA): TGTGCCAGCAGCTTAGATCGGTCCTACAATGAGCAGTTCTTC. Translating it yields CASSLDRSYNEQFF.